These 6 T cell receptor beta chains came from one sample sequenced in a study of shared clonotypes between healthy human individuals. Sequencing used immunoSEQ multiplex PCR; TCRdb keeps in-frame clones, though not all of them. The repertoire includes roughly 700,000 clones, under 80% of them detected once, and about 1.8% sits in the top ten. The sample consisted of memory CD4+ T cells sorted from blood. The subset was: CD45RA-negative fraction. The receptors here all came from a woman in her twenties or thirties in good health.

Comment on this clone: One base away lies a much larger clone, so this may be a sequencing read error. The chain employs TRBV11-1 and TRBJ1-1; D ambiguous. There are 14 residues in the CDR3. Deletions cut 0 bases from V and 1 base from J, with 6 bases between. Per germline, CDR1 SGHAT and CDR2 FQDESV (reference sequence). CDR3 DNA: TGTGCCAGCAGCTTAGCGGCAGGGAACACTGAAGCTTTCTTT. Protein sequence: CASSLAAGNTEAFF.

Comments on this clone: Other DNA sequences of this sample code for an identical CDR3. This chain connects TRBV19 to TRBJ2-7; D might be TRBD1 (5 bases). Trimming pared 3 bases from V and 1 base from J, leaving 7 bases between. Germline V gene lookup returns CDR1 LNHDA and CDR2 SQIVND (reference sequence). CDR3 length: 13 residues. This CDR3 is CASSISGSYEQYF. The CDR3 nucleotides read TGTGCCAGTAGTATTTCAGGGTCCTACGAGCAGTACTTC.

The chain couples TRBV29-1 to TRBJ2-1; D remains ambiguous. The V gene's germline CDR1 is SQVTM and CDR2 ANQGSEA. V was pared by 1 base and J by 10 bases, with 14 bases between. The CDR3 is 13 amino acids. As DNA, the CDR3 is TGCAGCGTTGAAGGTCTTAGCAGTGCGGAGCAGTTCTTC. Encoded protein: CSVEGLSSAEQFF.

The chain uses TRBV30 and TRBJ2-7; possible D gene TRBD1, 6 bases. CDR3 length: 13 residues. Per germline, CDR1 GTSNPN and CDR2 SVGIG (reference sequence). V lost 1 base to trimming and J lost 6 bases, with 13 bases between them. CDR3 sequence: CAWSARQAGEQYF. The CDR3 region has the DNA TGTGCCTGGAGTGCGAGACAGGCGGGCGAGCAGTACTTC.

This clone is a singleton in its sample. This chain joins TRBV11-1 and TRBJ1-2; possible D gene TRBD1, 5 bases. The V and J ends lost 2 bases and 6 bases respectively, with 16 bases between them. Germline loops: CDR1 SGHAT, CDR2 FQDESV (reference sequence). This CDR3 contains 15 residues. CDR3 bases: TGTGCCAGCAGCTTACATTCCACCGGGGCTAATGGCTACACCTTC. This gives the protein CASSLHSTGANGYTF.

J is TRBJ2-7 and V is TRBV6-5, with D possibly matching TRBD2 (6 bases). The germline V and J ends were trimmed by 7 bases and 7 bases, with 23 bases remaining between them. The germline CDR1 and CDR2 sequences are MNHEY and SVGAGI. The CDR3 covers 15 residues. DNA of the CDR3: TGTGCCAGCACCCCAAGTCAACTAGCTGGAGGGGAGCAGTACTTC. This codes for CASTPSQLAGGEQYF.